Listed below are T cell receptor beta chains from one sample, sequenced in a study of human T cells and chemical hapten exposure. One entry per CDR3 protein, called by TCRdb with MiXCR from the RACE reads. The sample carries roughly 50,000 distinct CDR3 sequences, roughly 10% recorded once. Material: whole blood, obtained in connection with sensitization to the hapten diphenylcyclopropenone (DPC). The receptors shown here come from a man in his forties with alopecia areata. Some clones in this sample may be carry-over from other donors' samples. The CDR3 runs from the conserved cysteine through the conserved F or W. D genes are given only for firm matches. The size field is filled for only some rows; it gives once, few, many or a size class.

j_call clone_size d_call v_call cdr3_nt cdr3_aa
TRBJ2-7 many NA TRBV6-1 TGTGCCAGCAGACCCCAACCCGGCTACCAGAGCTCCTACGAGCAGTACTTC CASRPQPGYQSSYEQYF
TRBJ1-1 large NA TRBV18 TGTGCCAGCTCACCCTTACCCGGACCCAACATGAACACTGAAGCTTTCTTT CASSPLPGPNMNTEAFF
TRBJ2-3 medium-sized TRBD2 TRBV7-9 TGTGCCAGCAGCTCAACTAGCGGGGTCGTACCTTACACAGATACGCAGTATTTT CASSSTSGVVPYTDTQYF
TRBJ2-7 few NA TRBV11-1 TGTGCCAGCAGCTTCGGGAGTTCCTACGAGCAGTACTTC CASSFGSSYEQYF
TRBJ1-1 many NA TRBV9 TGTGCCAGCAGCGTAGCTGGGGGGTTAGCCACTGAAGCTTTCTTT CASSVAGGLATEAFF
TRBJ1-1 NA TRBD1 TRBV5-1 TGCGCCAGCAGCCGCCAGGGGGCCACTGAAGCTTTCTTT CASSRQGATEAFF
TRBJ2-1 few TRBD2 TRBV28 TGTGCCAGCAGCCAGTATAGGGGAGGGTACAATGAGCAGTTCTTC CASSQYRGGYNEQFF
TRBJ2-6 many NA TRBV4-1 TGCGCCAGCAGCCAAGAAGAACCGGGACATGCCTCTGGTTGGGCCAACGTCCTGACTTTC CASSQEEPGHASGWANVLTF
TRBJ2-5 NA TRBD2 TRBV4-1 TGCGTCAGCAGCCAAGATGGGACTAGCGGCCAAGAGACCCAGTACTTC CVSSQDGTSGQETQYF
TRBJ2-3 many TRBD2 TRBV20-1 TGCAGTGCTTCCCTAGCGGGAGGCGGTAAGGATACGCAGTATTTT CSASLAGGGKDTQYF
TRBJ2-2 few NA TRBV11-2 TGTGCCAGCAGCCCCGCAGCATCGAACACCGGGGAGCTGTTTTTT CASSPAASNTGELFF
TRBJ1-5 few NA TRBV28 TGTGCCAGCAGTTGGGGAGGTGCTTCGGGCAATCAGCCCCAGCATTTT CASSWGGASGNQPQHF
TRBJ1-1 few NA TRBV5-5 TGTGCCAGCAGCTTGGACCGGGAGAACACTGAAGCTTTCTTT CASSLDRENTEAFF
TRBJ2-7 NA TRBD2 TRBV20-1 TGCAGTGCTAGCCCCGGGGGGTTTGCCTACGAGCAGTACTTC CSASPGGFAYEQYF
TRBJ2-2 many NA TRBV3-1 TGTGCCAGCAGCCACCCCTTAGCAGCCGGGGAGCTGTTTTTT CASSHPLAAGELFF
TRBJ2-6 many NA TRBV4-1 TGCGCCAGCAGCCAAGATATCTACTCTGGGGCCAACGTCCTGACTTTC CASSQDIYSGANVLTF
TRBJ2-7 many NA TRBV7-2 TGTGCCAGCAGCTTAGGTTACGGGGGCGAGCAGTACTTC CASSLGYGGEQYF